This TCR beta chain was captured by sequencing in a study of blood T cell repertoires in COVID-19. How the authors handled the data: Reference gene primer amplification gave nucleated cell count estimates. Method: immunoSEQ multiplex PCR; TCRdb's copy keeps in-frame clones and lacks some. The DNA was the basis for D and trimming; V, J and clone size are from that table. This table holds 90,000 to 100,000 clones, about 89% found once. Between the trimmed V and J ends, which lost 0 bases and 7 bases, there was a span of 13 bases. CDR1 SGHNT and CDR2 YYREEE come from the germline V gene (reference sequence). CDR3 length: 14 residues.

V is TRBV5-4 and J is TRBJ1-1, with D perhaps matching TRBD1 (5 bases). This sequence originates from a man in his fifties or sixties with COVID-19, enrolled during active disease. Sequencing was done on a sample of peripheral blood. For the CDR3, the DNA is TGTGCCAGCAGCTTGGAGACGGGGGAAGGTGAAGCTTTCTTT. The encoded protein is CASSLETGEGEAFF.